The 22 T cell receptor beta chains listed next were all sequenced from one sample in a study of blood T cell repertoires in COVID-19. Method: immunoSEQ multiplex PCR; TCRdb's copy keeps in-frame clones and lacks some. The repertoire has 120,000 or so clones, approximately 81% of them found once; the top ten carry 3.9%. Material for sequencing was peripheral blood. The receptors were sampled from a man aged 60-69 years with acute or convalescent COVID-19.

This rearrangement joins TRBV7-2 to TRBJ2-7; 7 nucleotides agree with TRBD1. J gave up 5 bases and V 6 bases, and 4 bases lay outside the gene matches. The germline gives CDR1 SGHTA, CDR2 FQGNSA. This CDR3 has 12 residues. The CDR3 loop reads CASRRDSHEQYF. The CDR3 nucleotides read TGTGCCAGCAGAAGGGACAGCCACGAGCAGTACTTC.

The V and J genes are TRBV28 and TRBJ1-5, with a possible D match to TRBD1 (6 bases). CDR1 and CDR2 from the germline V gene are MDHEN and SYDVKM. The CDR3 totals 14 residues. Trimming took off 6 bases at V and 0 bases at J, with 9 bases between the two ends. The CDR3 bases are TGTGCCAGCAGCAGGGGTAATAGCAATCAGCCCCAGCATTTT. Its translation is CASSRGNSNQPQHF. The whole variable domain, remainder taken from reference TRBV28 and TRBJ1-5, is DVKVTQSSRYLVKRTGEKVFLECVQDMDHENMFWYRQDPGLGLRLIYFSYDVKMKEKGDIPEGYSVSREKKERFSLILESASTNQTSMYLCASSRGNSNQPQHFGDGTRLSIL.

The chain employs TRBV7-8 and TRBJ2-3, with a weak D call TRBD2 (6 bases). Trimming shortened V by 3 bases and J by 6 bases, and 13 bases separated the two germline ends. The CDR3 is 14 residues long. Germline CDR1 and CDR2: SGHVS and FQNEAQ. The DNA for the CDR3 is TGTGCCAGCAGCTTGGGGGACTTTGGGGATACGCAGTATTTT. Translating gives CASSLGDFGDTQYF.

The chain links TRBV6-2 or TRBV6-3 to TRBJ2-7, with a weak D call TRBD2 (6 bases). V shed 4 bases and J shed 5 bases, with 18 bases lying between them. Germline CDR1 reads MNHEY; CDR2 reads SVGEGT. The CDR3 runs to 15 residues. The CDR3 loop is CASSSPGDPGNEQYF. The CDR3 DNA reads as TGTGCCAGCAGTTCCCCGGGGGACCCAGGAAACGAGCAGTACTTC.

The chain employs TRBV6-6 and TRBJ1-2; tentatively, D is TRBD1 (6 bases). Trimming pared 8 bases from V and 6 bases from J, leaving 13 bases between. CDR3 size: 12 residues. CDR1 MNHNY and CDR2 SVGAGI come from the germline V gene (reference sequence). CDR3 in DNA: TGTGCCAGCTGGGACACATTGGATGGCTACACCTTC. It specifies CASWDTLDGYTF.

J is TRBJ2-1 and V is TRBV27; D is perhaps TRBD1 (6 bases). Germline assignment: CDR1 MNHEY and CDR2 SMNVEV (reference sequence). Trimming left V 5 bases short and J 0 bases short, with 14 bases between. The CDR3 covers 16 residues. The CDR3 nucleotides read TGTGCCAGCAGTCCCCTGACAGGCAGCTCCTACAATGAGCAGTTCTTC. Its translation: CASSPLTGSSYNEQFF.

The V and J genes are TRBV6-6 and TRBJ2-7, with TRBD1 as a possible D gene (6 bases). The V end was cut by 7 bases, the J end by 4 bases, with 17 bases between. The germline gives CDR1 MNHNY, CDR2 SVGAGI (reference sequence). This CDR3 has 14 residues. CDR3 sequence (DNA): TGTGCCAGCAACCCTTTAGGACAGATTTACGAGCAGTACTTC. It encodes CASNPLGQIYEQYF.

The chain recombines TRBV6-5 with TRBJ2-3, with a possible D match to TRBD1 (6 bases). The CDR3 is 14 residues long. Germline CDR1 is MNHEY and CDR2 is SVGAGI. V shed 6 bases and J shed 1 base, with 11 bases lying between them. CDR3 amino acids: CASSRGMGTDTQYF. Here the CDR3 DNA reads TGTGCCAGCAGCAGGGGTATGGGCACAGATACGCAGTATTTT.

This rearrangement joins TRBV4-3 to TRBJ1-5, with 7 bases lining up with TRBD1. The CDR3 runs to 15 residues. The junction had 4 bases not matched to a gene; V was cut back by 1 base and J by 4 bases. Germline CDR1 and CDR2: LGHNA and YSLEER. The CDR3 here is CASSQGLDRNQPQHF. The CDR3 DNA reads TGCGCCAGCAGCCAAGGGTTGGACAGGAATCAGCCCCAGCATTTT.

V and J are TRBV7-3 and TRBJ2-1; 8 positions agree with TRBD1. The CDR3 loop spans 14 amino acids. J gave up 10 bases and V 5 bases, and 10 bases lay outside the gene matches. The germline V gene encodes CDR1 SGHTA and CDR2 FQGTGA. The CDR3 DNA follows: TGTGCCAGCAGCCGTGGACAGGGTGTCGGGGAGCAGTTCTTC. It yields the protein CASSRGQGVGEQFF.

The rearrangement joins TRBV14 to TRBJ2-5; 8 nucleotides agree with TRBD1. CDR3 size: 14 residues. Germline CDR1 is SGHDN and CDR2 is FVKESK. The junction had 8 bases not matched to a gene; V was cut back by 4 bases and J by 7 bases. The CDR3 loop is CASSPDRGRGTQYF. The CDR3 nucleotides are TGTGCCAGCAGCCCCGACAGGGGAAGGGGGACCCAGTACTTC.

This chain connects TRBV5-4 to TRBJ2-5; D might be TRBD2 (6 bases). This CDR3 is built from 12 residues. CDR1 SGHNT and CDR2 YYREEE come from the germline V gene (reference sequence). Trimming removed 4 bases from V and 7 bases from J, with 11 bases in between. Written as DNA, the CDR3 is TGTGCCAGCAGCCCGACCGGGGGGACCCAGTACTTC. It is translated as CASSPTGGTQYF.

The chain joins TRBV27 to TRBJ1-1; D is ambiguous. Trimming took 3 bases from V and 3 from J, leaving 8 bases between them. Germline V gene lookup returns CDR1 MNHEY and CDR2 SMNVEV (reference sequence). CDR3 length: 13 amino acids. CDR3 sequence: CASSFYPDTEAFF. The CDR3 nucleotides read TGTGCCAGCAGTTTTTATCCGGACACTGAAGCTTTCTTT.

V gene TRBV28 combines with J gene TRBJ1-5, with 8 bases identical to TRBD1. Per the germline V gene, CDR1 is MDHEN and CDR2 is SYDVKM. The CDR3 sequence is 15 residues long. V lost 6 bases, J lost 3 bases, and 7 bases stayed unmatched. In DNA form, the CDR3 reads TGTGCCAGCAGAAGTGGACAGGGACTCAATCAGCCCCAGCATTTT. Translation: CASRSGQGLNQPQHF.

This chain connects TRBV30 to TRBJ1-3; no definite D call. Looked up from germline, CDR1 is GTSNPN and CDR2 is SVGIG (reference sequence). CDR3 length equals 13 residues. The V and J ends lost 4 bases and 1 base respectively, with 8 bases between them. CDR3 sequence: CAWKTVSGNTIYF. The CDR3 region has the DNA TGTGCCTGGAAAACTGTATCTGGAAACACCATATATTTT.

CDR3 sequence reads: CATSDPGTGNYGYTF. CDR3 bases: TGTGCCACCAGTGACCCCGGGACAGGGAACTATGGCTACACCTTC. V gene TRBV24-1 combines with J gene TRBJ1-2, with 9 nucleotides matching TRBD1. This CDR3 has 15 amino acids. Germline lookup yields CDR1 KGHDR and CDR2 SFDVKD. Trimming took 4 bases from V and 2 from J; bases not matched to a gene: 4.

The V and J genes are TRBV6-5 and TRBJ1-2; D call uncertain. Germline-derived CDR1 and CDR2 are MNHEY and SVGAGI. The V end lost 6 bases, the J end lost 3 bases, and 14 bases lay between the germline ends. The CDR3 has 14 amino acids. The CDR3 sequence: CASRNEASDYGYTF. The CDR3 coding sequence is TGTGCCAGCAGGAACGAGGCATCGGACTATGGCTACACCTTC.

This clone was detected only once. The chain couples TRBV9 to TRBJ1-2, with D maybe TRBD1 (5 bases). Germline assignment: CDR1 SGDLS and CDR2 YYNGEE. This CDR3 has 13 amino acids. V was cut by 3 bases and J by 6 bases, with 12 bases left in between. Here the CDR3 reads CASSGQPRDGYTF. The CDR3 DNA is TGTGCCAGCAGCGGACAGCCTAGGGATGGCTACACCTTC.

The chain has TRBV13 and TRBJ1-2; D not resolved. CDR3 length: 13 residues. V was cut by 0 bases and J by 9 bases, with 11 bases left in between. The germline V gene has CDR1 PRHDT and CDR2 FYEKMQ (reference sequence). As DNA, the CDR3 is TGTGCCAGCAGCTTAGGGCTAGACCGTCGCTACACCTTC. Its translation: CASSLGLDRRYTF.

DNA for the CDR3: TGTGCCAGCACCTACTGGGGGGCAACTAATGAAAAACTGTTTTTT. The encoded protein is CASTYWGATNEKLFF. The rearrangement uses TRBV5-6 and TRBJ1-4, with D maybe TRBD1 (5 bases). Trimming stripped 6 bases from V and 0 bases from J, with 12 bases between. This CDR3 has 15 residues. The germline V gene has CDR1 SGHDT and CDR2 YYEEEE.

The chain has TRBV7-8 and TRBJ2-7; maybe TRBD1 (6 bases). The CDR3 runs to 15 residues. V lost 5 bases, J lost 5 bases, and 19 bases lay in between. Germline V gives CDR1 SGHVS, CDR2 FQNEAQ. DNA of the CDR3: TGTGCCAGCAGCCCCCCTAGACAGGTCCTCCACGAGCAGTACTTC. This translates into CASSPPRQVLHEQYF.

V and J are TRBV5-4 and TRBJ2-5, with D perhaps TRBD2 (6 bases). CDR1 SGHNT and CDR2 YYREEE come from the germline V gene (reference sequence). Trimming pared 0 bases from V and 1 base from J, leaving 10 bases between. The CDR3 is 15 residues long. The CDR3 DNA reads as TGTGCCAGCAGCTTGGCCGGAGGGATCCAAGAGACCCAGTACTTC. Amino acid sequence: CASSLAGGIQETQYF.